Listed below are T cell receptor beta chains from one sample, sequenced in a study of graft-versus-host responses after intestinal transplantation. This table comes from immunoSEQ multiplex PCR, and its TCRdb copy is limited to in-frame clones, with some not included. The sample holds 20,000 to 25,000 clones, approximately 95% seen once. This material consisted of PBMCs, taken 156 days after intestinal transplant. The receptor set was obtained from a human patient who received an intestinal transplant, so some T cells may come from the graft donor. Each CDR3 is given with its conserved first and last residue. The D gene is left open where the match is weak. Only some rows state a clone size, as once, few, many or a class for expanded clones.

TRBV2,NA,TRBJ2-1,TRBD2,TGTGCCAGCAGCGCTCGGGCTAGCGGGGGGTCCTCCTACAATGAGCAGTTCTTC,CASSARASGGSSYNEQFF
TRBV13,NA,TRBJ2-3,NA,TGTGCCAGCACCCAACGACAGTTGACTAGCACAGATACGCAGTATTTT,CASTQRQLTSTDTQYF
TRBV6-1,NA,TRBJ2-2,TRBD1,TGTGCCGGAAGACAGGGGGTCCGCACCGGGGAGCTGTTTTTT,CAGRQGVRTGELFF
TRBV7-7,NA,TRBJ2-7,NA,TGTGCCAGCAGCTTAGGGGGACGGGGCTACGAGCAGTACTTC,CASSLGGRGYEQYF
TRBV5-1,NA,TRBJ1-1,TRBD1,TGCGCCAGCAGCGAAGGGACAGGGCTCAACCGCATCGAAGCTTTCTTT,CASSEGTGLNRIEAFF
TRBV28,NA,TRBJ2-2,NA,TGTGTCAGCAGGCGTCTGTGGACGGTGAGCGCCGGGGAGCTGTTTTTT,CVSRRLWTVSAGELFF
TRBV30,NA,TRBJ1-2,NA,TGTGCCTGGAATAGGGGTGGGGATGGCTACACCTTC,CAWNRGGDGYTF
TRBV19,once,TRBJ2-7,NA,TGTGCCAGTAGTAGTGGGGTCTACGAGCAGTACTTC,CASSSGVYEQYF
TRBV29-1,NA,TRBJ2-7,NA,TGCAGCGCAAAGGTGGGTGTTATCAACGAGCAGTACTTC,CSAKVGVINEQYF